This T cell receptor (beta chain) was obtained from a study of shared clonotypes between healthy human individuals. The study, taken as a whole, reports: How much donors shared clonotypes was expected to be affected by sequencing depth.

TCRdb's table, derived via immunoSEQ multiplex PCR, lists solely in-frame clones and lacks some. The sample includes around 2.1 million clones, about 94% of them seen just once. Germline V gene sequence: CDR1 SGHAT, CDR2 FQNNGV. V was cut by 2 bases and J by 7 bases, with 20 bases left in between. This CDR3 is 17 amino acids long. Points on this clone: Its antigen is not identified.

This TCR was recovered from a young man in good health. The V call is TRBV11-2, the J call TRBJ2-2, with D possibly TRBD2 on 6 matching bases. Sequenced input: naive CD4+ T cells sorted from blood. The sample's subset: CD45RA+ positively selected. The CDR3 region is CASSLRGGGDARGELFF. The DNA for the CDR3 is TGTGCCAGCAGCTTACGGGGTGGCGGGGATGCCCGCGGGGAGCTGTTTTTT.